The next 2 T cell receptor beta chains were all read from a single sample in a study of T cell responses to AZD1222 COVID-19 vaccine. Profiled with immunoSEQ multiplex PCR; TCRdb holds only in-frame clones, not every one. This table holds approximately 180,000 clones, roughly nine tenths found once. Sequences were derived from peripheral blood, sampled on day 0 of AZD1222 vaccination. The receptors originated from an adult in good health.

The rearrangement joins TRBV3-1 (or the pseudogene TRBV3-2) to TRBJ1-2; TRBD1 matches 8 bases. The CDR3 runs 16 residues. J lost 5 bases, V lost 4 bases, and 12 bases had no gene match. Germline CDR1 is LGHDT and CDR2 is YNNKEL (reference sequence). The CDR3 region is CASSPSAGQGWYGYTF. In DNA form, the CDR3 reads TGTGCCAGCAGCCCATCTGCTGGACAGGGATGGTATGGCTACACCTTC.

CDR3 protein: CASSMGGRAGTGELFF. DNA for the CDR3: TGTGCCAGTAGTATGGGCGGGAGGGCCGGCACCGGGGAGCTGTTTTTT. This chain links TRBV19 with TRBJ2-2, with TRBD2 matching over 9 bases. Germline trimming cut 3 bases from V and 4 bases from J; bases unmatched to any gene: 6. Per the germline V gene, CDR1 is LNHDA and CDR2 is SQIVND (reference sequence). The CDR3 length is 16 residues.